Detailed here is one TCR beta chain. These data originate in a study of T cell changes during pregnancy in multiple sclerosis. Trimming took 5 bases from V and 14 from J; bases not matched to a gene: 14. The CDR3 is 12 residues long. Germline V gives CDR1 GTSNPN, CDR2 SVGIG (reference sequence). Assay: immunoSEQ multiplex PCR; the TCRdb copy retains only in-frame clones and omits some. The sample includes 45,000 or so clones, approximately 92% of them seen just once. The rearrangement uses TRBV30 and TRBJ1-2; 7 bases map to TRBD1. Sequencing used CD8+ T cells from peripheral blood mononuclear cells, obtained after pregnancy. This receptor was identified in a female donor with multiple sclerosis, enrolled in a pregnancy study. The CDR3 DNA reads TGTGCCTGGGGTGCATTCGACAGGGCTCTGACCTTC. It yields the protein CAWGAFDRALTF.